This entry features one T cell receptor beta chain sequence. Its antigen is unknown. Per-base qualities were not stored, and no clone one base away is much larger. This entry belongs to a study of human CD4 T cells and Enterobacteriaceae (dated by TCRdb to the early 2020s). Overall results and qualifications from the work: The reactivity of ex vivo clonotypes was inferred solely by matching the nucleotide sequences of those clonotypes to CFSE-low cultures from the same donors. Ex vivo, broadly cross-reactive clonotypes were observed to appear more expanded than specific clonotypes, with about 55% of the 19 and about 65% of the 34 being found within the top 5%.

Including cysteine and phenylalanine, the CDR3 has 11 amino acids. The sequence is cut down to CDR3 DNA, 33 bases in frame from base 1. The germline V gene encodes CDR1 SQVTM and CDR2 ANQGSEA. Ex vivo total memory CD4+ samples were sequenced at deep level, with detection sensitivity of one cell in 200,000. The QIAamp DNA Micro Kit was used to extract genomic DNA from cell pellets, and the quantity and purity of the genomic DNA were checked by spectrophotometry. Amplification of TCR Vbeta CDR3 regions was performed with the immunoSEQ multiplex PCR assay. Amplicons were sequenced on the Illumina HiSeq platform. The retrieved sequences were 87 nucleotides long and included the CDR3 region. As for how the authors treated the data: A clonotype was defined as a unique productive TCR Vbeta nucleotide sequence, quantified by productive template frequency from ImmunoSEQ Analyzer V3.0. A threshold set at the top 5th percentile of each frequency-ranked repertoire was used to define expanded clonotypes. Repertoire overlap was calculated as Chao-Jaccard using the R package fossil and displayed by nonmetric multidimensional scaling using the R package MASS. TCRdb took this table from immuneACCESS and kept in-frame rearrangements with V and J called. Such tables lack part of the clones; where checked against another copy, unresolved V genes explain under half of the gap, and the rest is unexplained. V, J and clone size are those of that table, while D and trimming were read from the DNA. The sample table contains about 29,000 clones; only one count was recorded for about 80% of them. The leading ten clones occupy around 1.7% of the sample.

Memory CD4+ T cells, defined as all CD4+ cells except CD45RA+CCR7+CD95- naive cells, were FACS-sorted on a FACSAria III to over 95% purity. Healthy donor blood was obtained from blood donation centers in Switzerland. Positive selection with CD4 and CD14 magnetic microbeads was used to enrich total CD4+ T cells and monocytes. Before sorting, CD8+, CD14+, CD16+, CD56+, CD19+ and CD25-bright cells were excluded. In a couple of blood donors, total memory CD4+ T cells were sequenced directly ex vivo to assess in vivo expansion of bacteria-reactive clonotypes. Isolation of peripheral blood mononuclear cells from donor blood was performed with Ficoll-Paque Plus.

Material: memory CD4+ T cells from blood. Reading the label with the study, this specimen's cell subset or site is: total memory CD4 T cells sorted directly ex vivo, unstimulated. This clonotype was obtained from a human donor in good health. This chain is built from TRBV29-1 and TRBJ2-3; TRBD2 could be the D gene, as 5 bases match. The DNA sequence follows: TGCGGTGTTAGCGACACAGATACGCAGTATTTT. This yields the protein CGVSDTDTQYF.